The TCR beta chain described here comes from a study of response to subunit inactivated influenza vaccine. TCRdb reanalysed the RT-PCR reads using MiXCR and keeps one entry per CDR3 protein. This table holds roughly 650,000 distinct CDR3 sequences, 12% to 15% found once. General study results and limits: Few additional T cells are recruited per seasonal influenza vaccination, authors suggested.

V gave up 0 bases and J gave up 1 base, with 10 bases separating them. CDR3 size: 15 residues. The germline V gene has CDR1 SGDLS and CDR2 YYNGEE. About this clonotype: Antigen unknown.

The specimen was PBMCs from blood, collected 14 to 15 days before vaccination. The chain joins TRBV9 to TRBJ2-5; D might be TRBD1 (6 bases). The clonotype originates from a man aged 50 to 59 who received an inactivated influenza vaccine. The CDR3 nucleotides are TGTGCCAGCAGCGTAGCGGGCAGGGGCCAAGAGACCCAGTACTTC. It yields the protein CASSVAGRGQETQYF.